These 24 T cell receptor beta chains came from one sample sequenced in a study of blood T cells in healthy people across ages (dated by TCRdb to the mid-2010s). Library generation was performed with 5' RACE. This sample was sequenced with an Illumina HiSeq 2500. The second PCR ran for roughly 6 to 11 cycles and used a J-beta primer mix along with a sample-barcoded 5' primer. In TCRdb, the public reads were trimmed at Q25 with fastp and aligned with MiXCR, with productive beta chains retained. Duplicate CDR3 protein sequences are folded into a single record with the most common DNA and genes. Counted in this sample were about 680,000 distinct CDR3 sequences; 45% to 50% of them appeared once. The top ten clones comprise about 32% of the sample. The material sequenced was blood. The receptor set was obtained from an older woman in good health.

The chain has TRBV3-1 and TRBJ2-5, with a tentative D call TRBD1 (5 bases). There are 16 residues in the CDR3. Germline loops: CDR1 LGHDT, CDR2 YNNKEL (reference sequence). Trimming took off 2 bases at V and 2 bases at J, with 15 bases between the two ends. This CDR3 reads CASSQNLGAGQETQYF. The CDR3 DNA reads TGTGCCAGCAGCCAAAATCTTGGGGCAGGGCAAGAGACCCAGTACTTC.

The rearrangement joins TRBV7-2 to TRBJ1-1; D remains unclear. V was cut by 8 bases and J by 1 base, with 14 bases left in between. Germline assignment: CDR1 SGHTA and CDR2 FQGNSA. There are 14 residues in the CDR3. The CDR3: CASGLDLGNTEAFF. DNA for the CDR3: TGTGCCAGCGGACTTGACTTGGGGAACACTGAAGCTTTCTTT.

The V call is TRBV20-1, the J call TRBJ2-2, with D uncertain. With 5 bases removed from V and 6 bases from J, the gap between germline ends came to 13 bases. The CDR3 is made up of 13 amino acids. Germline CDR1 and CDR2: DFQATT and SNEGSKA (reference sequence). CDR3 loop: CSAPTVPAGELFF. DNA for the CDR3: TGCAGTGCTCCGACGGTGCCCGCCGGGGAGCTGTTTTTT.

This clonotype turned up a few times. The chain combines TRBV5-1 with TRBJ2-7, with TRBD2 matching 11 bases. The V segment lost 0 bases and the J segment 6 bases; nucleotides outside the gene matches: 2. This CDR3 is built from 14 residues. The V gene's germline CDR1 is SGHRS and CDR2 YFSETQ. The CDR3 DNA is TGCGCCAGCAGCTTGGAACTAGCGGGAGTCGAGCAGTACTTC. Translated: CASSLELAGVEQYF.

This clonotype showed up just a few times. This chain connects TRBV29-1 to TRBJ2-7; TRBD1 might be the D (6 bases). This CDR3 has 13 amino acids. V was clipped by 2 bases and J by 4 bases, with 12 bases between them. Germline V gene data show CDR1 as SQVTM and CDR2 as ANQGSEA. The CDR3 DNA is TGCAGCGTTGAAACAGGGAAGGAATACGAGCAGTACTTC. Translated: CSVETGKEYEQYF.

The gene calls are TRBV20-1 and TRBJ2-4; 10 bases agree with TRBD1. With V trimmed by 3 bases and J by 2 bases, 7 bases remained unmatched. Looked up from germline, CDR1 is DFQATT and CDR2 is SNEGSKA (reference sequence). The CDR3 contains 16 residues. CDR3 loop: CSARPGTGVTKNIQYF. CDR3 nucleotides: TGCAGTGCTAGGCCCGGGACAGGGGTTACCAAAAACATTCAGTACTTC.

This clonotype was detected a few times. The V call is TRBV29-1, the J call TRBJ1-1; TRBD1 matches at 7 bases. The trim removed 7 bases at V and 0 bases at J, leaving 5 bases unmatched. This CDR3 contains 13 residues. CDR1 is SQVTM and CDR2 is ANQGSEA in the germline V gene. The CDR3 loop reads CSGGQALNTEAFF. The DNA for the CDR3 is TGCAGCGGAGGACAGGCGTTGAACACTGAAGCTTTCTTT. Based on the CDR3 plus reference TRBV29-1 and TRBJ1-1, the full variable domain is SAVISQKPSRDICQRGTSLTIQCQVDSQVTMMFWYRQQPGQSLTLIATANQGSEATYESGFVIDKFPISRPNLTFSTLTVSNMSPEDSSIYLCSGGQALNTEAFFGQGTRLTVV.

The CDR3 is CASREDANEQFF. CDR3 coding DNA: TGCGCCAGCAGAGAGGACGCCAATGAGCAGTTCTTC. The V call is TRBV5-1, the J call TRBJ2-1, with D hard to call. The germline gives CDR1 SGHRS, CDR2 YFSETQ. Trimming removed 5 bases from V and 6 bases from J, with 9 bases in between. This CDR3 region has 12 residues.

The J gene is TRBJ2-7, the V gene TRBV6-2 or TRBV6-3; TRBD1 aligns across 8 bases. Judging by the DNA end, TRBJ2-4 fits better; the J call may be wrong. The CDR3 is 14 amino acids. Looked up from germline, CDR1 is MNHEY and CDR2 is SVGEGT. CDR3 nucleotides: TGTGCCAGCAGCCTTACCGGGACAGGCAACATTCAGTACTTC. It yields the protein CASSLTGTGNIQYF.

This clonotype was seen a few times. The chain's CDR3 is CASSPGLAANSYNEQFF. The CDR3 region has the DNA TGTGCCAGCAGCCCGGGACTAGCGGCTAACTCCTACAATGAGCAGTTCTTC. The chain employs TRBV7-2 and TRBJ2-1; 11 positions agree with TRBD2. CDR3 length: 17 residues. The germline V gene encodes CDR1 SGHTA and CDR2 FQGNSA. Germline trimming cut 5 bases from V and 0 bases from J; bases unmatched to any gene: 6.

The rearrangement joins TRBV12-3 or TRBV12-4 to TRBJ2-1; tentatively, D is TRBD1 or TRBD2 (5 bases each). With 3 bases removed from V and 3 bases from J, the gap between germline ends came to 12 bases. The CDR3 length is 15 residues. CDR3 in amino acids: CASSFEGQIYNEQFF. CDR3 coding DNA: TGTGCCAGCAGTTTTGAGGGGCAAATCTACAATGAGCAGTTCTTC.

This chain joins TRBV18 and TRBJ1-2, with 7 bases fitting TRBD1. The germline CDR1 and CDR2 sequences are KGHSH and LQKENI. V was pared by 3 bases and J by 6 bases, with 4 bases of the junction left unmatched. The CDR3 runs 13 residues. CDR3 loop: CASSPGRGNGYTF. Here the CDR3 DNA reads TGTGCCAGCTCACCGGGCAGGGGGAATGGCTACACCTTC.

V is TRBV3-1 and J is TRBJ1-2; TRBD1 matches at 7 bases. Germline V gene sequence: CDR1 LGHDT, CDR2 YNNKEL (reference sequence). Losses at the gene ends were 2 bases for V and 5 bases for J; bases not matched to a gene: 8. This CDR3 comprises 15 residues. CDR3 sequence: CASSQTDRAEYGYTF. Written as DNA, the CDR3 is TGTGCCAGCAGCCAAACCGACAGGGCTGAATATGGCTACACCTTC.

The table lists this clonotype with a count of one. A much larger clonotype is one base distant, so this may be a read error. J is TRBJ2-1 and V is TRBV10-3; D call uncertain. CDR3 length: 13 residues. The germline V gene encodes CDR1 ENHRY and CDR2 SYGVKD. V lost 8 bases and J 0 bases, leaving 8 bases between the germline ends. This CDR3 reads CAIGLGSYNEQFF. CDR3 DNA: TGTGCCATCGGTTTGGGCTCCTACAATGAGCAGTTCTTC.

This clonotype was seen a few times. The chain employs TRBV12-3 or TRBV12-4 and TRBJ1-1, with D unresolved. CDR3 length: 15 residues. Trimming shortened V by 8 bases and J by 1 base, and 17 bases separated the two germline ends. The CDR3 is CASLQGHLGNTEAFF. As DNA, the CDR3 is TGTGCCAGCCTCCAAGGCCATTTGGGGAACACTGAAGCTTTCTTT.

V usage is TRBV25-1 and J usage is TRBJ2-1; TRBD2 might be the D (6 bases). V gave up 1 base and J gave up 5 bases, with 15 bases separating them. The CDR3 extends over 16 amino acids. Germline values: CDR1 MGHDK, CDR2 SYGVNS. The CDR3, as DNA: TGTGCCAGCAGTGAATCGGGGGTCTACCGAAACAATGAGCAGTTCTTC. Its translation is CASSESGVYRNNEQFF. The whole variable domain, remainder taken from reference TRBV25-1 and TRBJ2-1, is EADIYQTPRYLVIGTGKKITLECSQTMGHDKMYWYQQDPGMELHLIHYSYGVNSTEKGDLSSESTVSRIRTEHFPLTLESARPSHTSQYLCASSESGVYRNNEQFFGPGTRLTVL.

The chain joins TRBV28 to TRBJ2-7, with D possibly being TRBD1 or TRBD2 (6 bases each). V was clipped by 6 bases and J by 7 bases, with 19 bases between them. Germline V gives CDR1 MDHEN, CDR2 SYDVKM. CDR3 length equals 14 residues. The chain's CDR3 is CASRGGPDLNEQYF. As DNA, the CDR3 is TGTGCCAGCAGAGGGGGGCCAGACCTCAATGAGCAGTACTTC.

The chain is built from TRBV6-1 and TRBJ1-2; the D is unclear. Looked up from germline, CDR1 is MNHNS and CDR2 is SASEGT. V was shortened by 6 bases and J by 6 bases, with 20 bases between the two germline ends. The CDR3 covers 15 residues. The CDR3 region is CASRAPGRRWDGYTF. In nucleotides, the CDR3 is TGTGCCAGCAGAGCTCCGGGCCGCCGTTGGGATGGCTACACCTTC.

The chain carries TRBV10-3 and TRBJ1-1, with 8 bases that match TRBD1. From germline, CDR1 is ENHRY and CDR2 SYGVKD. Unmatched junction bases numbered 6, after V lost 4 bases and J lost 5 bases. There are 14 residues in the CDR3. The CDR3 DNA reads TGTGCCATCAGTGGGACAGGGTTTTGGACTGAAGCTTTCTTT. It codes for CAISGTGFWTEAFF.

Of note for this clonotype: This likely comes from a read error, as the CDR3 has no conserved phenylalanine or tryptophan at its end. The chain combines TRBV7-2 with TRBJ2-5; the D is unclear. V gave up 1 base and J gave up 0 bases, with 6 bases separating them. The length of the CDR3 is 14 residues. Germline V gene sequence: CDR1 SGHTA, CDR2 FQGNSA. DNA for the CDR3: TGTGCCAGCAGCTTAGGTCCTAACCAAGAGACCCAGTACCTC. Amino acids: CASSLGPNQETQYL.

The gene calls are TRBV12-1 and TRBJ2-1; the table assigns TRBD1, which was not confirmed against the DNA. TRBV12-1 is deemed a pseudogene. CDR3 length: 16 amino acids. This chain's CDR3 is CASSPLKVQPYNEQFF. The CDR3, as DNA: TGTGCCAGCAGCCCCCTCAAGGTACAGCCCTACAATGAGCAGTTCTTC.

A word on this clonotype: A much more abundant neighbour one base away suggests this may be a read error. This sequence joins TRBV27 and TRBJ2-7; D not certain. CDR1 MNHEY and CDR2 SMNVEV come from the germline V gene (reference sequence). The CDR3 runs 13 residues. CDR3 DNA sequence: TGTGCCAGCAGTTTATCGAGCTCCTACGGGCAGTACTTC. It codes for CASSLSSSYGQYF.

The CDR3 is CASSPSQGGAYEQYF. The CDR3 DNA reads as TGTGCCAGCTCACCGAGTCAGGGGGGTGCCTACGAGCAGTACTTC. The rearrangement links TRBV18 to TRBJ2-7; weak D call: TRBD1 (7 bases). Deletions cut 3 bases from V and 2 bases from J, with 14 bases between. Looked up from germline, CDR1 is KGHSH and CDR2 is LQKENI. CDR3 size: 15 residues.

The sample holds a few counts of this clonotype. The CDR3 loop reads CASSPHGTGGYEQYF. In DNA form, the CDR3 reads TGTGCCAGCAGTCCACATGGGACAGGGGGCTACGAGCAGTACTTC. This rearrangement joins TRBV28 to TRBJ2-7, with 11 bases matching TRBD1. The CDR3 extends over 15 amino acids. Germline assignment: CDR1 MDHEN and CDR2 SYDVKM. The junction had 6 bases not matched to a gene; V was cut back by 5 bases and J by 3 bases.